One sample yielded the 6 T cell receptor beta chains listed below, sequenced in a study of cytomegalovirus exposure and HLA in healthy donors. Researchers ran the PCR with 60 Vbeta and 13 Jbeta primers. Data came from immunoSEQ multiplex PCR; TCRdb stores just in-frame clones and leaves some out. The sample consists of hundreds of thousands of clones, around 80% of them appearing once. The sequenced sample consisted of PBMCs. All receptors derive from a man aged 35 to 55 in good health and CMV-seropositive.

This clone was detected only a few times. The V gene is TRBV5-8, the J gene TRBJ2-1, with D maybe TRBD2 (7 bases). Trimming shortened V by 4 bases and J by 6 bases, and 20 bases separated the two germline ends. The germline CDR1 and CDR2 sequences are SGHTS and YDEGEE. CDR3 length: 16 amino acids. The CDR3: CASSPILRGGGNEQFF. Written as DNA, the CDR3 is TGTGCCAGCAGCCCCATTCTCCGGGGAGGGGGCAATGAGCAGTTCTTC.

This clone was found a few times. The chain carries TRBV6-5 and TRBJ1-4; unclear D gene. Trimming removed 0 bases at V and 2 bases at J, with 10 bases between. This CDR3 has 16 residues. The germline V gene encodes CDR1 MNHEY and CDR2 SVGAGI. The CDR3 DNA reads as TGTGCCAGCAGTTACTCGGCTGGGCTGACTAATGAAAAACTGTTTTTT. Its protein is CASSYSAGLTNEKLFF.

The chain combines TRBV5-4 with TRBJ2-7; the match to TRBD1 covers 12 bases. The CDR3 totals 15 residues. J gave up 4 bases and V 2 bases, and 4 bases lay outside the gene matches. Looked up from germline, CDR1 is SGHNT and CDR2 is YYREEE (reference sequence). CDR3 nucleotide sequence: TGTGCCAGCAGCTTCCGGGACAGGGGGCGATACGAGCAGTACTTC. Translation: CASSFRDRGRYEQYF.

Written as DNA, the CDR3 is TGTGCCAGCACAGACAGGGCCCCCTACAATGAGCAGTTCTTC. The encoded protein is CASTDRAPYNEQFF. The V and J genes are TRBV27 and TRBJ2-1; 7 bases align to TRBD1. V lost 7 bases to trimming and J lost 2 bases; unmatched junction nucleotides: 5. The germline CDR1 and CDR2 sequences are MNHEY and SMNVEV (reference sequence). The CDR3 is 14 residues long.

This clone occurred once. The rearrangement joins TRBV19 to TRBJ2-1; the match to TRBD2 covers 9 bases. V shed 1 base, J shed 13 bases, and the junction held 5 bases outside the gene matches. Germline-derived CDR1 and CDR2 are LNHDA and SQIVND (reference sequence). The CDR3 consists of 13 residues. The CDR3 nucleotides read TGTGCCAGTAGTATAGGAGCGCTAGCGGGACAGTTCTTC. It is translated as CASSIGALAGQFF.

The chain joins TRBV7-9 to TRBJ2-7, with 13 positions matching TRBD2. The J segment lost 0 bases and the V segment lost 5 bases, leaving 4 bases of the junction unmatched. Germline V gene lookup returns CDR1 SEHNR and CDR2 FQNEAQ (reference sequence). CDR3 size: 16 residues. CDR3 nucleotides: TGTGCCAGCAGCCCTCGGACTAGCGGGAGCTCCTACGAGCAGTACTTC. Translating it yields CASSPRTSGSSYEQYF.